Included here is one T cell receptor (beta chain) sequence, with context. As yet, its antigen is unknown. At one boundary the junction diverges from the germline segment, which might be a read error. The primer mix had 60 Vbeta and 13 Jbeta primers. Methods used by the authors: Some 10 million shared chains were among the roughly 78 million unique TCR beta chains that a later analysis counted. The data were produced by immunoSEQ multiplex PCR, yet TCRdb's version contains in-frame clones alone and is incomplete. V and J calls plus clone size are reproduced from that table; the DNA served to infer D and trimming. The repertoire holds over 150,000 clones, with nearly 80% as singletons. The data originate from a study of cytomegalovirus exposure and HLA in healthy donors. Regarding the study as a whole: Across donors, most TCRs were seen rarely, yet some public ones were widespread. Reports described diagnosis of cytomegalovirus status by the classifier as highly specific and sensitive.

Material for sequencing was PBMCs. The TCR sequence derives from a man between 18 and 29 years old in good health and CMV-seropositive.

CDR3 in DNA: TGTTCCAGCAGCTCGTTCCGGGGTAACACAGATACGCAGTATTTT. Protein product: CSSSSFRGNTDTQYF. V gene TRBV7-9 combines with J gene TRBJ2-3; TRBD2 might be the D (5 bases). From germline, CDR1 is SEHNR and CDR2 FQNEAQ (reference sequence). The CDR3 has 15 amino acids. Full variable domain (rest looked up from reference TRBV7-9 and TRBJ2-3): DTGVSQNPRHKITKRGQNVTFRCDPISEHNRLYWYRQTLGQGPEFLTYFQNEAQLEKSRLLSDRFSAERPKGSFSTLEIQRTEQGDSAMYLCSSSSFRGNTDTQYFGPGTRLTVL.